This section outlines one T cell receptor (beta chain) sequence together with its context. Its antigen remains unknown. Alongside a J-beta primer mix, a sample-barcoded 5' primer served in a second PCR lasting about 7 to 12 cycles. Every sample gave at least 2.5 million paired-end reads containing CDR3. TCRdb ran MiXCR on the 5' RACE reads and lists one entry per CDR3 protein. The sample has approximately 780,000 distinct CDR3 sequences, roughly 24% seen once. This specimen belongs to a study of blood T cells in healthy people across ages. The V segment lost 8 bases and the J segment 1 base; nucleotides outside the gene matches: 12. The CDR3 runs to 17 residues. Germline V lookup: CDR1 SNHLY, CDR2 FYNNEI. The study's findings and limits: Possibly, changes in expanded clonotypes were confounded because donor CMV status was unknown.

These data are also associated with another study on T cells of mothers and their children.

The sequence was collected from a boy between 10 and 17 years old in good health. The chain carries TRBV2 and TRBJ2-2, with TRBD2 identical over 8 bases. The sequencing input was blood. The CDR3 region has the DNA TGTGCCAGCTCACCTCTCCGACTAGCGCTGAACACCGGGGAGCTGTTTTTT. Its translation: CASSPLRLALNTGELFF. The complete variable domain, with remaining parts taken from reference TRBV2 and TRBJ2-2, reads EPEVTQTPSHQVTQMGQEVILRCVPISNHLYFYWYRQILGQKVEFLVSFYNNEISEKSEIFDDQFSVERPDGSNFTLKIRSTKLEDSAMYFCASSPLRLALNTGELFFGEGSRLTVL.